The clone carrying this T cell receptor beta chain occurred many times. The antigen is unknown. These data come from a study of T-cell reconstitution after alpha-beta-depleted transplantation in children. Study-level results: By about two months after transplant, alpha-beta T cells reportedly arose from several hundred graft clones that had expanded. T-cell numbers and diversity one year post-transplant derived largely from freshly generated T cells. Surviving recipient cells, namely T cells and thymic progenitors, were the source of high day-60 TCRbeta diversity in some patients.

This CDR3 comprises 16 residues. V lost 5 bases to trimming and J lost 5 bases; unmatched junction nucleotides: 10. Library preparation (for TCRbeta) was performed with unique molecular identifiers. TCRdb itself ran the PCR reads through MiXCR, one entry per CDR3 protein. The table includes 780,000 or so distinct CDR3 sequences, approximately 15% detected once. The chain employs TRBV12-3 or TRBV12-4 and TRBJ1-2; 11 positions agree with TRBD1. This specimen was PBMCs, mostly from graft donor cells, taken 360 days after TCRalphabeta/CD19-depleted stem cell transplant. The clonotype originates from a male patient aged 10 to 17 who had a stem cell transplant for acute lymphoblastic leukemia, so the T cells may come from the graft donor. CDR3 nucleotide sequence: TGTGCCAGCAGTACGGACAGGGGGCGCCCATTGTATGGCTACACCTTC. This sequence encodes CASSTDRGRPLYGYTF.